A single sample gave rise to the 8 T cell receptor beta chains below, sequenced in a study of Ad26.COV2.S vaccination and SARS-CoV-2 variants. The treatment denotes: around 19 received Ad26.COV2.S at low or high dose, single or two shots; 5 received placebo; per-sample allocation not given. The samples date from day 63 after the first vaccine or placebo injection. Here immunoSEQ multiplex PCR was the method, and the copy in TCRdb shows in-frame clones only, minus some. The data contain around 320,000 clones, roughly 80% of them singletons. Material: peripheral blood, obtained in a trial of Ad26.COV2.S vaccine versus placebo. The receptors were sampled from a person between 18 and 65 years old who received the Ad26.COV2.S COVID-19 vaccine or a placebo.

The V and J genes are TRBV5-6 and TRBJ2-2, with D perhaps TRBD2 (5 bases). V was clipped by 0 bases and J by 4 bases, with 7 bases between them. The CDR3 totals 14 residues. CDR1 and CDR2 from the germline V gene are SGHDT and YYEEEE. The CDR3 DNA reads as TGTGCCAGCAGCTTGGCTGGACTCACCGGGGAGCTGTTTTTT. Translated, it gives CASSLAGLTGELFF.

The chain couples TRBV18 to TRBJ1-4; 8 bases fit TRBD1. The germline V gene has CDR1 KGHSH and CDR2 LQKENI. The CDR3 runs 17 residues. The ends lost 1 base at V and 8 bases at J; junction bases unmatched: 12. The CDR3 region is CASSPQATRGRLEKLFF. CDR3 bases: TGTGCCAGCTCACCACAGGCAACCAGGGGGCGTTTGGAAAAACTGTTTTTT.

The V call is TRBV7-2, the J call TRBJ1-1; 10 bases are a match to TRBD1. The CDR3 covers 14 residues. Trimming took 5 bases from V and 5 from J; bases not matched to a gene: 5. The germline V gene encodes CDR1 SGHTA and CDR2 FQGNSA. CDR3 sequence: CASSSDRGRTEAFF. CDR3 sequence (DNA): TGTGCCAGCAGCAGCGACAGGGGGCGAACTGAAGCTTTCTTT. Looking up the rest from reference TRBV7-2 and TRBJ1-1 gives the full variable domain: GAGVSQSPSNKVTEKGKDVELRCDPISGHTALYWYRQSLGQGLEFLIYFQGNSAPDKSGLPSDRFSAERTGGSVSTLTIQRTQQEDSAVYLCASSSDRGRTEAFFGQGTRLTVV.

This rearrangement joins TRBV5-1 to TRBJ1-1; D is unclear. There are 15 residues in the CDR3. Looked up from germline, CDR1 is SGHRS and CDR2 is YFSETQ. The V end lost 5 bases, the J end lost 1 base, and 15 bases lay between the germline ends. This CDR3 is CASRRDPTGNTEAFF. The CDR3 nucleotides read TGCGCCAGCAGACGAGACCCGACGGGGAACACTGAAGCTTTCTTT.

The chain couples TRBV27 to TRBJ2-5, with D uncertain. Per germline, CDR1 MNHEY and CDR2 SMNVEV (reference sequence). Trimming removed 9 bases from V and 3 bases from J, with 17 bases in between. This CDR3 contains 14 residues. The CDR3 loop reads CASGKAWGKETQYF. The CDR3 nucleotides read TGTGCCAGTGGAAAGGCGTGGGGAAAAGAGACCCAGTACTTC.

This chain joins TRBV10-3 and TRBJ1-6, with TRBD1 identical over 8 bases. There are 14 residues in the CDR3. CDR1 is ENHRY, CDR2 SYGVKD, per germline. After removal of 10 bases from V and 7 bases from J, the junction contained 9 bases not matched to a gene. The CDR3 DNA reads as TGTGCCACGGAGCAGGGGGCGAGGAATTCACCCCTCCACTTT. Amino acid sequence: CATEQGARNSPLHF.

This sequence joins TRBV19 and TRBJ1-5; maybe TRBD1 (6 bases). Deletions cut 1 base from V and 2 bases from J, with 12 bases between. The CDR3 spans 16 residues. Germline V gives CDR1 LNHDA, CDR2 SQIVND (reference sequence). The CDR3: CASSIGARGGNQPQHF. In nucleotides, the CDR3 is TGTGCCAGTAGTATAGGGGCCAGGGGAGGCAATCAGCCCCAGCATTTT.

The chain recombines TRBV3-1 (or the pseudogene TRBV3-2) with TRBJ1-3; the D gene is possibly TRBD1 (6 bases). The germline CDR1 and CDR2 sequences are LGHDT and YNNKEL (reference sequence). V lost 2 bases, J lost 3 bases, and 14 bases lay in between. This CDR3 region has 16 residues. The CDR3 reads CASSQPLQGRGNTIYF. Written as DNA, the CDR3 is TGTGCCAGCAGCCAACCCTTACAGGGACGTGGAAACACCATATATTTT.